This TCR beta chain was documented in a study of blood T cell dynamics during melanoma immunotherapy. Study-level results: Clones driving repertoire changes may be melanoma-specific or general immune activation. PBMC repertoires of eventual disease-control patients split at W3 into clonality or diversity gains.

This clone turned up a few times. Its target is not known. The time point is: pre-treatment baseline. Disease control meant complete response, partial response or stable disease at 12 weeks. Data came from immunoSEQ multiplex PCR; TCRdb stores just in-frame clones and leaves some out. The sample holds 9,700 or so clones, over 85% seen once. The V gene's germline CDR1 is SEHNR and CDR2 FQNEAQ (reference sequence). The CDR3 is 16 residues long. The V end lost 0 bases, the J end lost 6 bases, and 17 bases lay between the germline ends. This material consisted of blood, taken from a patient treated with checkpoint blockade. This clonotype was sampled from a human donor with melanoma. The chain uses TRBV7-9 and TRBJ1-1, with no clear D. The DNA of the CDR3 is TGTGCCAGCAGCTTAGCGTTCGGGCCCCGCGCCCCTGAAGCTTTCTTT. Protein product: CASSLAFGPRAPEAFF.